The 6 T cell receptor beta chains below come from one sample, sequenced in a study of shared clonotypes between healthy human individuals. Assay used: immunoSEQ multiplex PCR; TCRdb lists only in-frame clones, some missing. The data hold roughly 1.5 million clones, with under 99% observed a single time. Sample: naive CD4+ T cells sorted from blood. Subset indicated: CD45RA+ positively selected. These receptors were obtained from a young man in good health.

The genes are TRBV7-9 and TRBJ2-7, with 7 bases fitting TRBD2. V shed 5 bases and J 1 base; nucleotides not matched to a gene: 8. There are 15 residues in the CDR3. CDR1 and CDR2 (germline): SEHNR, FQNEAQ (reference sequence). DNA of the CDR3: TGTGCCAGCAGCCCACTTAGCGGGTTTTCCTACGAGCAGTACTTC. This gives the protein CASSPLSGFSYEQYF.

This clone was seen a handful of times. The sample carries other DNA sequences with the same CDR3. The CDR3 protein is CASSVAGRSYEQYF. The DNA for the CDR3 is TGTGCCAGCAGCGTAGCAGGCAGATCCTACGAGCAGTACTTC. The J gene is TRBJ2-7, the V gene TRBV9; D is unclear. Germline values: CDR1 SGDLS, CDR2 YYNGEE. The CDR3 sequence is 14 residues long. V was trimmed by 0 bases and J by 1 base, leaving 8 bases between them.

This clone was seen just once. The CDR3 is CASSVARGLGDEQFF. The CDR3 DNA sequence: TGTGCCAGCAGCGTAGCTAGGGGTTTAGGGGATGAGCAGTTCTTC. V and J are TRBV9 and TRBJ2-1; D is possibly TRBD1 (5 bases). This CDR3 has 15 residues. CDR1 and CDR2 from the germline V gene are SGDLS and YYNGEE. Trimming took 0 bases from V and 8 from J, leaving 15 bases between them.

V gene TRBV7-2 combines with J gene TRBJ2-7; D is unclear. The CDR3 consists of 14 residues. In germline, CDR1 is SGHTA, CDR2 FQGNSA. V gave up 6 bases and J gave up 3 bases, with 15 bases separating them. In DNA form, the CDR3 reads TGTGCCAGCAGGGATCGGCGGAGAAGCTACGAGCAGTACTTC. It codes for CASRDRRRSYEQYF.

This clone appeared once. This sequence joins TRBV30 and TRBJ1-1; a possible D gene is TRBD1 (5 bases). The CDR3 is 13 amino acids. The ends were cut back, 0 bases at V and 10 bases at J, with 15 bases in the middle. Germline CDR1 reads GTSNPN; CDR2 reads SVGIG (reference sequence). This chain's CDR3 is CAWSVLGQGLAFF. CDR3 nucleotides: TGTGCCTGGAGTGTACTCGGGCAGGGCTTAGCTTTCTTT.

The CDR3, as DNA: TGCAGCGTTGAAGATCTTGGGCGACCAAGCACTGAAGCTTTCTTT. The encoded protein is CSVEDLGRPSTEAFF. This chain links TRBV29-1 with TRBJ1-1; D unresolved. V was pared by 0 bases and J by 4 bases, with 15 bases between. The V gene's germline CDR1 is SQVTM and CDR2 ANQGSEA. This CDR3 contains 15 residues.